The clone carrying this T cell receptor beta chain has more than one count but fewer than ten. Its specificity is not known. Reverse transcribed after extraction, RNA yielded cDNA as the sequencing template. Clones were sequenced by immunoSEQ multiplex PCR, and TCRdb holds only the in-frame ones, with some missing. The table has about 82,000 clones, approximately 50% seen once. Peripheral blood samples and lesional scalp punch biopsies were obtained from alopecia areata patients. Sorting from PBMCs produced CD4+ and CD8+ T cells. These data belong to a study of CD8+ T cells in alopecia areata. Notes on the study in general: Resident alphabeta T-cell populations of normal skin are likewise subject to sequencing in scalp samples. Patients displayed less clarity in TCR sharing than mice, a finding possibly related to HLA.

Sequenced input: NKG2D-high CD8+ T cells sorted from blood. This TCR derives from a human donor with alopecia areata.

The CDR3 here is CASSRGSYF. The CDR3 DNA reads TGTGCCAGCAGCCGGGGTTCGTACTTC. This sequence joins TRBV7-2 and TRBJ2-5; D perhaps matches TRBD2 (5 bases). CDR1 and CDR2 (germline): SGHTA, FQGNSA. The CDR3 sequence is 9 residues long. The germline V and J ends were trimmed by 5 bases and 13 bases, with 8 bases remaining between them.